The 8 T cell receptor beta chains presented below share a single source sample, sequenced in a study of response to subunit inactivated influenza vaccine. Each CDR3 protein gets one entry after TCRdb re-called the RT-PCR reads with MiXCR. This table has some 160,000 distinct CDR3 sequences, about a tenth appearing once. The material was non-naive T cells sorted from PBMCs, obtained roughly 47 days after vaccination. The origin of the receptors is a man in his fifties who received an inactivated influenza vaccine.

This clonotype was seen at least ten times. V and J are TRBV5-1 and TRBJ2-7; D unresolved. From germline, CDR1 is SGHRS and CDR2 YFSETQ. The CDR3 covers 16 residues. V was trimmed by 0 bases and J by 2 bases, leaving 15 bases between them. CDR3 nucleotide sequence: TGCGCCAGCAGCTTGGATAACAAGATCGCAACCTACGAGCAGTACTTC. Residues: CASSLDNKIATYEQYF. Full variable domain (remainder filled in from reference TRBV5-1 and TRBJ2-7): KAGVTQTPRYLIKTRGQQVTLSCSPISGHRSVSWYQQTPGQGLQFLFEYFSETQRNKGNFPGRFSGRQFSNSRSEMNVSTLELGDSALYLCASSLDNKIATYEQYFGPGTRLTVT.

This chain uses TRBV6-1 with TRBJ2-4; D is possibly TRBD1 (6 bases). V was shortened by 8 bases and J by 0 bases, with 8 bases between the two germline ends. The CDR3 loop spans 13 amino acids. Germline CDR1 and CDR2: MNHNS and SASEGT. CDR3 region: CASGQLAKNIQYF. The CDR3 DNA reads as TGTGCCAGCGGACAGCTAGCCAAAAACATTCAGTACTTC.

The chain joins TRBV12-3 or TRBV12-4 to TRBJ1-1; a possible D gene is TRBD1 (6 bases). The CDR3 covers 12 residues. CDR3 sequence reads: CASGTLNTEAFF. CDR3 DNA sequence: TGTGCTTCCGGGACACTGAACACTGAAGCTTTCTTT.

Many counts were recorded for this clonotype. The chain employs TRBV29-1 and TRBJ2-5; D is perhaps TRBD1 (5 bases). Trimming cost V 4 bases and J 5 bases, with 14 bases left between them. From germline, CDR1 is SQVTM and CDR2 ANQGSEA. The CDR3 is 13 amino acids. The CDR3 here is CSVGPGSPETQYF. DNA of the CDR3: TGCAGCGTTGGGCCAGGGTCCCCGGAGACCCAGTACTTC.

The chain carries TRBV19 and TRBJ2-5; unclear D gene. CDR1 and CDR2 from the germline V gene are LNHDA and SQIVND (reference sequence). The CDR3 is 13 amino acids. Deletions cut 1 base from V and 2 bases from J, with 5 bases between. The CDR3 region is CASSIAFQETQYF. As DNA, the CDR3 is TGTGCCAGTAGTATAGCCTTTCAAGAGACCCAGTACTTC. Full variable domain (missing parts from reference TRBV19 and TRBJ2-5): DGGITQSPKYLFRKEGQNVTLSCEQNLNHDAMYWYRQDPGQGLRLIYYSQIVNDFQKGDIAEGYSVSREKKESFPLTVTSAQKNPTAFYLCASSIAFQETQYFGPGTRLLVL.

This chain connects TRBV27 to TRBJ2-7, with 8 bases that match TRBD1. Germline-derived CDR1 and CDR2 are MNHEY and SMNVEV (reference sequence). The CDR3 has 16 amino acids. V was clipped by 0 bases and J by 0 bases; unmatched bases: 4. CDR3 bases: TGTGCCAGCAGTTTATCTCGGACAGGGAACTCCTACGAGCAGTACTTC. Its translation is CASSLSRTGNSYEQYF.

This clonotype was counted a few times. The chain carries TRBV6-2 or TRBV6-3 and TRBJ2-3, with 13 bases aligning to TRBD2. After removal of 2 bases from V and 2 bases from J, the junction contained 4 bases not matched to a gene. Germline CDR1 is MNHEY and CDR2 is SVGEGT. The CDR3 loop spans 17 amino acids. CDR3 sequence (DNA): TGTGCCAGCAGTTACGCGGGACTAGCGGGGCTCACAGATACGCAGTATTTT. Translated: CASSYAGLAGLTDTQYF.

This chain links TRBV5-1 with TRBJ2-2; D may be TRBD1 (6 bases). CDR1 and CDR2 from the germline V gene are SGHRS and YFSETQ. This CDR3 has 15 residues. Trimming took off 2 bases at V and 4 bases at J, with 12 bases between the two ends. The CDR3 loop is CASSFSQGLTGELFF. The CDR3 nucleotides read TGCGCCAGCAGCTTTAGTCAGGGGCTCACCGGGGAGCTGTTTTTT.